This TCR beta chain was found in a study of T-cell reconstitution after alpha-beta-depleted transplantation in children. V gave up 3 bases and J gave up 0 bases, with 10 bases separating them. From germline, CDR1 is SGHRS and CDR2 YFSETQ. This CDR3 is 15 amino acids long. Unique molecular identifiers were built into the TCRbeta library. TCRdb used MiXCR to reprocess the PCR reads, holding one entry per CDR3 protein. The sample yields some 500,000 distinct CDR3 sequences, around a third seen once. The sequence was collected from a human donor who donated a stem cell graft to a child with aplastic anemia. The starting material was PBMCs from the stem cell graft donor, obtained from the stem cell graft. This chain links TRBV5-1 with TRBJ2-1, with D perhaps being TRBD1 or TRBD2 (5 bases each). The CDR3 bases are TGCGCCAGCAGCTCTGAGGGGAGCTCCTACAATGAGCAGTTCTTC. Translated: CASSSEGSSYNEQFF.